Each of the 8 T cell receptor beta chains below was sequenced from the same sample in a study of blood T cell repertoires in COVID-19. TCRdb's copy holds only in-frame clones and misses some; the assay was immunoSEQ multiplex PCR. The repertoire includes roughly 240,000 clones, 70% to 90% of them detected once, and over 0.85% sits in the top ten. The specimen was PBMCs or T cells enriched from blood (not recorded which). All receptors derive from a man aged 50 to 60 who had been exposed to COVID-19.

This rearrangement joins TRBV5-5 to TRBJ1-6; 10 bases line up with TRBD1. V trimming: 4 bases; J trimming: 4 bases; junction bases outside the gene matches: 8. CDR3 length: 17 residues. CDR1 is SGHKS, CDR2 YYEKEE, per germline (reference sequence). The CDR3 sequence is CASSPERTGGYNSPLHF. The CDR3 nucleotides are TGTGCCAGCAGCCCTGAACGGACAGGGGGTTATAATTCACCCCTCCACTTT. The entire variable domain, with the rest obtained from reference TRBV5-5 and TRBJ1-6, is as follows: DAGVTQSPTHLIKTRGQQVTLRCSPISGHKSVSWYQQVLGQGPQFIFQYYEKEERGRGNFPDRFSARQFPNYSSELNVNALLLGDSALYLCASSPERTGGYNSPLHFGNGTRLTVT.

V and J are TRBV5-1 and TRBJ2-7, with 7 positions matching TRBD1. The V and J ends lost 0 bases and 2 bases, in that order; junction bases with no gene match: 5. The CDR3 loop spans 15 amino acids. Germline lookup yields CDR1 SGHRS and CDR2 YFSETQ. The CDR3 region is CASSLGGGPAYEQYV. In DNA, the CDR3 is TGCGCCAGCAGCTTGGGAGGGGGCCCTGCCTACGAGCAGTACGTC.

The chain employs TRBV9 and TRBJ2-1, with TRBD2 as a possible D gene (6 bases). Looked up from germline, CDR1 is SGDLS and CDR2 is YYNGEE. With 4 bases removed from V and 8 bases from J, the gap between germline ends came to 31 bases. This CDR3 has 19 residues. The CDR3 DNA follows: TGTGCCAGCAGCTCAAAACCGGGGTCTCTGGAACTAGCTCAACATGAGCAGTTCTTC. This sequence encodes CASSSKPGSLELAQHEQFF. Using reference TRBV9 and TRBJ2-1 for the parts outside the CDR3, the full variable domain is DSGVTQTPKHLITATGQRVTLRCSPRSGDLSVYWYQQSLDQGLQFLIQYYNGEERAKGNILERFSAQQFPDLHSELNLSSLELGDSALYFCASSSKPGSLELAQHEQFFGPGTRLTVL.

The rearrangement links TRBV21-1 to TRBJ2-7; the D call TRBD2 from the table was never checked on the DNA. TRBV21-1 is termed a pseudogene. The CDR3 totals 17 residues. Here the CDR3 DNA reads TGTGCCAGCAGCAAAACGGGGGAAGGGGCTTTAAACCACGAGCAGTACGTC. Residues: CASSKTGEGALNHEQYV.

In DNA form, the CDR3 reads TGTGCCAGCAGCTCAGAGGGAGGGGCACTAGACTATGGCTACACCTTC. This codes for CASSSEGGALDYGYTF. The chain joins TRBV5-4 to TRBJ1-2, with D possibly matching TRBD1 (5 bases). V was cut by 3 bases and J by 3 bases, with 18 bases left in between. The CDR3 length is 16 residues. The germline V gene encodes CDR1 SGHNT and CDR2 YYREEE (reference sequence).

This clone was seen once. The gene calls are TRBV11-2 and TRBJ2-7; no clear D gene. This CDR3 has 14 residues. V was trimmed by 0 bases and J by 6 bases, leaving 12 bases between them. Germline loops: CDR1 SGHAT, CDR2 FQNNGV. CDR3 nucleotides: TGTGCCAGCAGCTTAGATCTATGGGCGTCCGAGCAGTACGTC. The encoded protein is CASSLDLWASEQYV.

This rearrangement joins TRBV7-3 to TRBJ1-1; the D is unclear. The CDR3 length is 14 residues. Germline V gene data show CDR1 as SGHTA and CDR2 as FQGTGA. V was pared by 5 bases and J by 7 bases, with 17 bases between. The CDR3 is CASSESLLDGEAFF. The CDR3 DNA sequence: TGTGCCAGCAGCGAGTCACTCCTAGACGGTGAAGCTTTCTTT.

The rearrangement joins TRBV6-1 to TRBJ1-2, with 7 bases identical to TRBD1. Germline values: CDR1 MNHNS, CDR2 SASEGT. This CDR3 spans 14 amino acids. The V gene end was trimmed by 6 bases and the J gene end by 3 bases; junction bases not matched to a gene: 7. In nucleotides, the CDR3 is TGTGCCAGCAGCCGCCCGGGACAGCACTATGGCTACACCTTC. It codes for CASSRPGQHYGYTF.